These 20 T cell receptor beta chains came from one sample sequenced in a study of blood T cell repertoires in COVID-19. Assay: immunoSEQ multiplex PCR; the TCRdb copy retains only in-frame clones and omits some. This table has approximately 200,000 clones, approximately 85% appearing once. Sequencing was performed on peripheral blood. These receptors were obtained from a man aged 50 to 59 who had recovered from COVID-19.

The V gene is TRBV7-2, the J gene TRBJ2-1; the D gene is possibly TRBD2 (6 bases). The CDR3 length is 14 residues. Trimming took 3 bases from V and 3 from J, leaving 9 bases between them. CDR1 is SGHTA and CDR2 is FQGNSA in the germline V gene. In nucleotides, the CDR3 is TGTGCCAGCAGCTTGTCTAGCGACTACAATGAGCAGTTCTTC. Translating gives CASSLSSDYNEQFF.

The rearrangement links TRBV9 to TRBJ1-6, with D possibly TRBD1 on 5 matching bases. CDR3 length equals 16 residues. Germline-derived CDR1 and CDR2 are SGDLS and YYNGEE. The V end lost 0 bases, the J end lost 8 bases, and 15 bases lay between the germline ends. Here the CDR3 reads CASSVGAQRRDSPLHF. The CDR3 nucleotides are TGTGCCAGCAGCGTAGGGGCCCAACGCAGGGATTCACCCCTCCACTTT.

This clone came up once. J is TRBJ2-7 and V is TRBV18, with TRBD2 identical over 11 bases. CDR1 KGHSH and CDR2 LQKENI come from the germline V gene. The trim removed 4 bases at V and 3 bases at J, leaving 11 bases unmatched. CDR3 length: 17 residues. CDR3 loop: CASSRTGTSGDSYEQYF. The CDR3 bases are TGTGCCAGCTCACGTACCGGGACTAGCGGAGACAGCTACGAGCAGTACTTC. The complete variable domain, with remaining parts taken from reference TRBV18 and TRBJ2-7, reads NAGVMQNPRHLVRRRGQEARLRCSPMKGHSHVYWYRQLPEEGLKFMVYLQKENIIDESGMPKERFSAEFPKEGPSILRIQQVVRGDSAAYFCASSRTGTSGDSYEQYFGPGTRLTVT.

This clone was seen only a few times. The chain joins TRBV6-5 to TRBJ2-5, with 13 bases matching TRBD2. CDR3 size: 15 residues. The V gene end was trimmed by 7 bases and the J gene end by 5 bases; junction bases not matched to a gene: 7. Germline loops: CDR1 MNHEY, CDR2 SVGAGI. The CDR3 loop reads CASTRTSGSWETQYF. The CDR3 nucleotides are TGTGCCAGCACTCGGACTAGCGGGAGCTGGGAGACCCAGTACTTC.

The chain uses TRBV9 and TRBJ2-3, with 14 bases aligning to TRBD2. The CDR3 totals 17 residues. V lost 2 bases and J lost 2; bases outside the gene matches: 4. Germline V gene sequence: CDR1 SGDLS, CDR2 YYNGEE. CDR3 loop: CASSVLGLAGDTDTQYF. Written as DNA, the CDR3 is TGTGCCAGCAGCGTTCTGGGACTAGCGGGAGACACAGATACGCAGTATTTT.

CDR3 sequence (DNA): TGTGCCAGTAGCGACAGGGGTATTGGGCAGCCCCAGCATTTT. Protein sequence: CASSDRGIGQPQHF. The chain links TRBV19 to TRBJ1-5; 8 bases fit TRBD1. Germline V lookup: CDR1 LNHDA, CDR2 SQIVND (reference sequence). J gave up 7 bases and V 6 bases, and 8 bases lay outside the gene matches. CDR3 length: 14 residues.

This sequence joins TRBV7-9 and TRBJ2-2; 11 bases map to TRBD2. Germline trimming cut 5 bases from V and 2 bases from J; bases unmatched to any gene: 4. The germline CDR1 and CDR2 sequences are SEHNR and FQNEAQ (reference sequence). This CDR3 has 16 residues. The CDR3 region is CASSPLAGGNTGELFF. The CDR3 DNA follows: TGTGCCAGCAGCCCCCTAGCGGGAGGTAACACCGGGGAGCTGTTTTTT.

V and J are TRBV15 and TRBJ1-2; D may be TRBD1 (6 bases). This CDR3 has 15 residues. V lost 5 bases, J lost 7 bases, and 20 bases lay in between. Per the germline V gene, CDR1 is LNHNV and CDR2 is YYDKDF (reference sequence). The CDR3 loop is CATSGRDTGLVGYTF. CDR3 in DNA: TGTGCCACCAGCGGCCGGGACACGGGCTTGGTTGGCTACACCTTC.

The CDR3 bases are TGTGCCAGCTCGCCAAACGCCGGGACAGGGAACTATGGCTACACCTTC. Protein: CASSPNAGTGNYGYTF. The rearrangement links TRBV18 to TRBJ1-2; 9 positions match TRBD1. The V and J ends lost 6 bases and 2 bases, in that order; junction bases with no gene match: 10. In germline, CDR1 is KGHSH, CDR2 LQKENI. This CDR3 has 16 amino acids. The variable domain in full, completed from reference TRBV18 and TRBJ1-2, reads NAGVMQNPRHLVRRRGQEARLRCSPMKGHSHVYWYRQLPEEGLKFMVYLQKENIIDESGMPKERFSAEFPKEGPSILRIQQVVRGDSAAYFCASSPNAGTGNYGYTFGSGTRLTVV.

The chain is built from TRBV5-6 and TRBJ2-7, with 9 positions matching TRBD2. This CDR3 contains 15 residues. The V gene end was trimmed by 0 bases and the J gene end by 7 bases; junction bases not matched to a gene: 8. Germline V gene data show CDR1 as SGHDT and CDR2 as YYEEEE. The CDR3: CASSLGSSGMVEQYF. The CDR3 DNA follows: TGTGCCAGCAGCTTGGGGTCTAGCGGGATGGTTGAGCAGTACTTC.

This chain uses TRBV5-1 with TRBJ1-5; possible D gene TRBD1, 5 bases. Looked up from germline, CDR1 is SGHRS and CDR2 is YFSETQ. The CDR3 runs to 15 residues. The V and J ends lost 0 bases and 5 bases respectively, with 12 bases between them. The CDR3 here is CASSLEGLGDQPQHF. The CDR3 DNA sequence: TGCGCCAGCAGCTTGGAGGGGCTTGGAGATCAGCCCCAGCATTTT.

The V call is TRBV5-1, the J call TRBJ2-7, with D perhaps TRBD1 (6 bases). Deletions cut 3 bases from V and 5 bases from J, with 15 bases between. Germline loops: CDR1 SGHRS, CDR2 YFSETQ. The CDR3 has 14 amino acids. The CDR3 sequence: CASSSSQGVHEQYF. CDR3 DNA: TGCGCCAGCAGCTCCTCACAGGGTGTCCACGAGCAGTACTTC. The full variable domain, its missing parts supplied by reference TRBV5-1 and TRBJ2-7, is KAGVTQTPRYLIKTRGQQVTLSCSPISGHRSVSWYQQTPGQGLQFLFEYFSETQRNKGNFPGRFSGRQFSNSRSEMNVSTLELGDSALYLCASSSSQGVHEQYFGPGTRLTVT.

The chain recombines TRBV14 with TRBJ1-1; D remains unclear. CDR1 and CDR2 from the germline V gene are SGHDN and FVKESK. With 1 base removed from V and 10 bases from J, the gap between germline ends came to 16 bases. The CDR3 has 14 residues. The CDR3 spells CASSQAPGKWSAFF. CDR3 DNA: TGTGCCAGCAGCCAAGCTCCGGGAAAGTGGTCAGCTTTCTTT.

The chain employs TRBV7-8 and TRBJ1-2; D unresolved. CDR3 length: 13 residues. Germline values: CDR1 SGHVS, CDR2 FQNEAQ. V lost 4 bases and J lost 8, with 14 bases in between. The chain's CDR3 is CASSSAPGQGYTF. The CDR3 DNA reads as TGTGCCAGCAGCTCCGCCCCTGGCCAAGGCTACACCTTC.

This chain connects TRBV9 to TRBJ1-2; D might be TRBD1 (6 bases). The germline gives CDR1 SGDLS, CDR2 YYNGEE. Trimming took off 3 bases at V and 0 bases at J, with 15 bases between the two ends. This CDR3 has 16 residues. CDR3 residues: CASSAQTGITNYGYTF. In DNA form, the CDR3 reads TGTGCCAGCAGCGCCCAAACAGGGATAACTAACTATGGCTACACCTTC.

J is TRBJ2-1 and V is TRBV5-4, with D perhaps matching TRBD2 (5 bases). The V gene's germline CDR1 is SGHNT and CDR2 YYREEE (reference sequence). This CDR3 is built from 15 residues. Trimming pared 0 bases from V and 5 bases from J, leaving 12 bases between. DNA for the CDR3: TGTGCCAGCAGCTTGGGAGGACTCCAAGACAATGAGCAGTTCTTC. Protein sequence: CASSLGGLQDNEQFF.

CDR3 region: CASSSPAGGQETQYF. CDR3 coding DNA: TGCGCCAGCAGCTCCCCAGCGGGAGGCCAAGAGACCCAGTACTTC. This chain joins TRBV5-1 and TRBJ2-5; 9 nucleotides match TRBD2. The CDR3 runs to 15 residues. Trimming cost V 3 bases and J 1 base; bases outside gene matches: 4. Germline lookup yields CDR1 SGHRS and CDR2 YFSETQ.

CDR3 protein: CASSQDWGQANTEAFF. For the CDR3, the DNA is TGTGCCAGCAGCCAAGATTGGGGCCAGGCGAACACTGAAGCTTTCTTT. This sequence joins TRBV14 and TRBJ1-1; a weak D match, TRBD1 (5 bases). This CDR3 has 16 residues. Trimming left V 0 bases short and J 1 base short, with 12 bases between. Looked up from germline, CDR1 is SGHDN and CDR2 is FVKESK.

The CDR3 DNA reads as TGTGCCAGCTCACCGGGGGGGACTGAGCAGTTCTTC. Translating gives CASSPGGTEQFF. The V gene is TRBV18, the J gene TRBJ2-1; TRBD2 matches 7 bases. This CDR3 contains 12 residues. With V trimmed by 3 bases and J by 9 bases, 2 bases remained unmatched. Germline V gene sequence: CDR1 KGHSH, CDR2 LQKENI.

In nucleotides, the CDR3 is TGTGCCAGCAGTTTACAGGAGAACACTGAAGCTTTCTTT. This sequence encodes CASSLQENTEAFF. The chain combines TRBV11-3 with TRBJ1-1; D is possibly TRBD1 (5 bases). CDR1 is SGHNT, CDR2 YENEEA, per germline. The CDR3 totals 13 residues. Trimming removed 6 bases from V and 1 base from J, with 9 bases in between.